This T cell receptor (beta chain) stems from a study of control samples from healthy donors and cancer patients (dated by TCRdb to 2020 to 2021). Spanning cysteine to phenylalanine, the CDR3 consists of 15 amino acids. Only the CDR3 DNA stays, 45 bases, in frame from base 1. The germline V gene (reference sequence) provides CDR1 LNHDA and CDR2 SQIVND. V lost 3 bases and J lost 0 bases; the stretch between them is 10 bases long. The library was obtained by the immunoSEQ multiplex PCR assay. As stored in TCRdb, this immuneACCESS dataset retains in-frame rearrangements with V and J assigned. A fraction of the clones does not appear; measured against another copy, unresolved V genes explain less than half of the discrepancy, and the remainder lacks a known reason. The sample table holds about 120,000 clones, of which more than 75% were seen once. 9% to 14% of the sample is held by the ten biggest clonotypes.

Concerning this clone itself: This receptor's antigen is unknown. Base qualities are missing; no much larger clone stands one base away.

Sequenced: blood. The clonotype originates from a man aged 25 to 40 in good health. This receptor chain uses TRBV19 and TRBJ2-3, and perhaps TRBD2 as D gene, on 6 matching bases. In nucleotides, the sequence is TGTGCCAGTAGTATGACGGGAGACAGCACAGATACGCAGTATTTT. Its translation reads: CASSMTGDSTDTQYF.